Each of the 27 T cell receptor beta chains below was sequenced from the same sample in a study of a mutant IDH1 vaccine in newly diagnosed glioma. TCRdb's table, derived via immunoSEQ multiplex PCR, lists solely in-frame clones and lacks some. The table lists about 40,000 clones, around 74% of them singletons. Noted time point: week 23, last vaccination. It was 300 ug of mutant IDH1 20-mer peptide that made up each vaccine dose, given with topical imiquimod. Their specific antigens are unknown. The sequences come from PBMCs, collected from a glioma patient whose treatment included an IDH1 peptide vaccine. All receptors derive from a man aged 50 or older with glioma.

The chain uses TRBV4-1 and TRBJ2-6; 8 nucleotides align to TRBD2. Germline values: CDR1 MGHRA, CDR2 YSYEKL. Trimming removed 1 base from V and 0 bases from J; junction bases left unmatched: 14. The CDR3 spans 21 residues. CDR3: CASSQGPWASGLLSGANVLTF. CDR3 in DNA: TGCGCCAGCAGCCAAGGACCCTGGGCTAGCGGGTTGCTCTCTGGGGCCAACGTCCTGACTTTC.

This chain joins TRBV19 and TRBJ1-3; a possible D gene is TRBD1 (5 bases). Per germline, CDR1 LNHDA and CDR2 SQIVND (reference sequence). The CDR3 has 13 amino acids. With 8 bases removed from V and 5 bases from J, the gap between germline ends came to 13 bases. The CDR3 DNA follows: TGTGCCAGTGTCGGGACGGTGAGAAACACCATATATTTT. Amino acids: CASVGTVRNTIYF.

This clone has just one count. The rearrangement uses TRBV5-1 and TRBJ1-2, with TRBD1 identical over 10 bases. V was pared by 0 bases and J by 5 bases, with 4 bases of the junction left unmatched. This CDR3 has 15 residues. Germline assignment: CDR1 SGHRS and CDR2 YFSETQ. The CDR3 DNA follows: TGCGCCAGCAGCTTGGACGGGGACAGGGGATATGGCTACACCTTC. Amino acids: CASSLDGDRGYGYTF.

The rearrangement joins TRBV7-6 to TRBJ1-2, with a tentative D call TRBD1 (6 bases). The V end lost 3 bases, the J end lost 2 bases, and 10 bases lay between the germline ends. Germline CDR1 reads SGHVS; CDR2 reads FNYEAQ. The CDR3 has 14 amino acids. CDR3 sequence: CASSFGTGNYGYTF. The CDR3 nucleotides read TGTGCCAGCAGCTTCGGAACAGGGAACTATGGCTACACCTTC.

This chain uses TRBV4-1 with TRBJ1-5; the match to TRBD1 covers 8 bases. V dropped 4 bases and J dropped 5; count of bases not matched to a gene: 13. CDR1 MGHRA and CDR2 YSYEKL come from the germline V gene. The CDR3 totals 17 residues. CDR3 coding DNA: TGCGCCAGCAGCCTCCCACCGGCAGGGGGCTCTCATCAGCCCCAGCATTTT. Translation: CASSLPPAGGSHQPQHF.

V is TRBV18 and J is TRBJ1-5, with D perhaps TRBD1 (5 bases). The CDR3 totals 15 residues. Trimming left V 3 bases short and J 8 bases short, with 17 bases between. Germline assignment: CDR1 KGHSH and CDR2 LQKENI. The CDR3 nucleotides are TGTGCCAGCTCACCCTCGGATGGGGCGAGGGAGCCCCAGCATTTT. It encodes CASSPSDGAREPQHF.

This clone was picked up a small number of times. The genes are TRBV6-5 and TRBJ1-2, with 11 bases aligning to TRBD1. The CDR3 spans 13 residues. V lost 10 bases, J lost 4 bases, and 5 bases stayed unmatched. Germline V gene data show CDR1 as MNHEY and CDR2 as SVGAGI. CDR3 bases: TGTGCCACCGGACAGGGGGCGACCTATGGCTACACCTTC. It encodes CATGQGATYGYTF.

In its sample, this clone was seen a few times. This CDR3 is CASSPGTNSYEQYF. CDR3 nucleotide sequence: TGCGCCAGCAGCCCCGGGACTAACTCCTACGAGCAGTACTTC. V usage is TRBV5-1 and J usage is TRBJ2-7, with TRBD2 matching over 7 bases. CDR1 is SGHRS, CDR2 YFSETQ, per germline. The CDR3 sequence is 14 residues long. The J segment lost 0 bases and the V segment lost 4 bases, leaving 4 bases of the junction unmatched.

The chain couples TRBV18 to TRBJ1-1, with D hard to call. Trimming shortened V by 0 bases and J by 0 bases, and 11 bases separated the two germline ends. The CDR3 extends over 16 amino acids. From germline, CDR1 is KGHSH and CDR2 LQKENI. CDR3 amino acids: CASSPPVSQMNTEAFF. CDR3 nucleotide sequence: TGTGCCAGCTCACCACCTGTCAGCCAAATGAACACTGAAGCTTTCTTT.

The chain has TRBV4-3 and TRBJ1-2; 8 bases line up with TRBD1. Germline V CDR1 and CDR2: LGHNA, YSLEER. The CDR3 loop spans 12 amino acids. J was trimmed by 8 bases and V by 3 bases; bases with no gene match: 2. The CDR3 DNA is TGCGCCAGCAGCCAGGACAGGGCCGGCTACACCTTC. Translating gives CASSQDRAGYTF.

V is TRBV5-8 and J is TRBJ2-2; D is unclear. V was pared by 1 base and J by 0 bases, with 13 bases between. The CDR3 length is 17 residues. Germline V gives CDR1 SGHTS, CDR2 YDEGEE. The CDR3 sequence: CASSLRFSHPNTGELFF. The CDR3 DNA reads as TGTGCCAGCAGCTTGAGGTTTAGTCACCCGAACACCGGGGAGCTGTTTTTT.

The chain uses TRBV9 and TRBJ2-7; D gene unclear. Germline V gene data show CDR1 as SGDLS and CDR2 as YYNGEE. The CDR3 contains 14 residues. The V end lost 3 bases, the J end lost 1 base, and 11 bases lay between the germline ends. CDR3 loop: CASSGDLPSYEQYF. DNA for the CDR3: TGTGCCAGCAGCGGAGACTTGCCGTCCTACGAGCAGTACTTC. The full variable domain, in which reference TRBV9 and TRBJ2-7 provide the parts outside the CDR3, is DSGVTQTPKHLITATGQRVTLRCSPRSGDLSVYWYQQSLDQGLQFLIQYYNGEERAKGNILERFSAQQFPDLHSELNLSSLELGDSALYFCASSGDLPSYEQYFGPGTRLTVT.

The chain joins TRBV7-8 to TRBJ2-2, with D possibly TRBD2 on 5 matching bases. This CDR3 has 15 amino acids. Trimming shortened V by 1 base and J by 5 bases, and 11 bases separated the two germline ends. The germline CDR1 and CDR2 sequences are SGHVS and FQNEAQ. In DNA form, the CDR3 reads TGTGCCAGCAGCTTAGACGGGATTAAGACCGGGGAGCTGTTTTTT. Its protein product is CASSLDGIKTGELFF.

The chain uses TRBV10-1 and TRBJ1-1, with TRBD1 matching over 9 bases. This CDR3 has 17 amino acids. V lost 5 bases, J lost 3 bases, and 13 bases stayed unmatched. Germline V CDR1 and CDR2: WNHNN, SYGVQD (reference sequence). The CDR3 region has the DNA TGCGCCAGCAGTCTGGGACAGGGCCCTTTAAGGGACACTGAAGCTTTCTTT. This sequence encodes CASSLGQGPLRDTEAFF.

CDR3 residues: CASSPTSGGLNEQFF. The CDR3 nucleotides are TGTGCCAGCAGTCCTACTAGCGGGGGCCTTAATGAGCAGTTCTTC. V usage is TRBV27 and J usage is TRBJ2-1; 11 nucleotides agree with TRBD2. V gave up 5 bases and J gave up 7 bases; unmatched junction bases: 7. This CDR3 is built from 15 residues. Germline CDR1 reads MNHEY; CDR2 reads SMNVEV (reference sequence).

CDR3 protein: CASSPIGAGGRGEQFF. The CDR3 DNA sequence: TGCGCCAGCAGCCCCATCGGGGCGGGGGGGCGAGGTGAGCAGTTCTTC. V is TRBV5-1 and J is TRBJ2-1; 9 positions agree with TRBD2. Per germline, CDR1 SGHRS and CDR2 YFSETQ. V gave up 4 bases and J gave up 9 bases; unmatched junction bases: 14. This CDR3 comprises 16 residues.

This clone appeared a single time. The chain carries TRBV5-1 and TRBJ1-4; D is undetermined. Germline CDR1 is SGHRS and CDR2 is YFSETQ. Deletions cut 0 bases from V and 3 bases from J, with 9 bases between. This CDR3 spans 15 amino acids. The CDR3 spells CASSLVAGPNEKLFF. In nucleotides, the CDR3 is TGCGCCAGCAGCTTGGTAGCCGGACCTAATGAAAAACTGTTTTTT.

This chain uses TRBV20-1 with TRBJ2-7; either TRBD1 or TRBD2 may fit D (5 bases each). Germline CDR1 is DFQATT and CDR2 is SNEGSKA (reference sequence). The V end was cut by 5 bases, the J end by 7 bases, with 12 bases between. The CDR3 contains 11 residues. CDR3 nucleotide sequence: TGCAGTGCTCCTTTCGAGGGGGAGCAGTACTTC. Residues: CSAPFEGEQYF.

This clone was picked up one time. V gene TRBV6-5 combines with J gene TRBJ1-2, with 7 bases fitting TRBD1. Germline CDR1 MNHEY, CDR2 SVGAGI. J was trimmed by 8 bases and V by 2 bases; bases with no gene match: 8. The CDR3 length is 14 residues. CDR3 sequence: CASSYLGQPGGYTF. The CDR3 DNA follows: TGTGCCAGCAGTTACCTGGGACAGCCTGGCGGCTACACCTTC.

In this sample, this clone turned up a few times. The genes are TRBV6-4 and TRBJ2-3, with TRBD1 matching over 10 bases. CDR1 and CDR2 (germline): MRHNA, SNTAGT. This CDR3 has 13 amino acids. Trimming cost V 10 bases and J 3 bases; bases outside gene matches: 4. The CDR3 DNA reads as TGTGCCACGGGACAGGGGCATACAGATACGCAGTATTTT. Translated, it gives CATGQGHTDTQYF.

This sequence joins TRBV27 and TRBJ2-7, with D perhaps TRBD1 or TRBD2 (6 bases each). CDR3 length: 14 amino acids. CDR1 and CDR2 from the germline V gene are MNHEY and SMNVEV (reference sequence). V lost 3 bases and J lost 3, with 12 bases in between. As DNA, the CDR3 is TGTGCCAGCAGTTTGGCCGGGGGCCACTACGAGCAGTACTTC. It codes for CASSLAGGHYEQYF.

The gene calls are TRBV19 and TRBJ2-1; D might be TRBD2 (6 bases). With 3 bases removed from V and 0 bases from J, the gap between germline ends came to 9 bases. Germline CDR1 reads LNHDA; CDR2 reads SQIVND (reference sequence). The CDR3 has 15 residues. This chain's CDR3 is CASSMAGNSYNEQFF. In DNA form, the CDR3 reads TGTGCCAGTAGTATGGCGGGGAACTCCTACAATGAGCAGTTCTTC.

The CDR3: CASSRGTDTQYF. The CDR3 DNA follows: TGTGCCAGCAGCCGAGGGACAGATACGCAGTATTTT. V usage is TRBV11-3 and J usage is TRBJ2-3, with TRBD2 as a possible D gene (5 bases). Germline assignment: CDR1 SGHNT and CDR2 YENEEA. V was pared by 5 bases and J by 3 bases, with 6 bases between. The CDR3 totals 12 residues. The full variable domain, rest sourced from reference TRBV11-3 and TRBJ2-3, is EAGVVQSPRYKIIEKKQPVAFWCNPISGHNTLYWYLQNLGQGPELLIRYENEEAVDDSQLPKDRFSAERLKGVDSTLKIQPAELGDSAVYLCASSRGTDTQYFGPGTRLTVL.

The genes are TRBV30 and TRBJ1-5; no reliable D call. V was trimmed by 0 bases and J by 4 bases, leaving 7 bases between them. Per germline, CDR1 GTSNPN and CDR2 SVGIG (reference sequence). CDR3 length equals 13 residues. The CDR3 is CAWSVSVNQPQHF. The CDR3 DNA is TGTGCCTGGAGTGTATCGGTGAATCAGCCCCAGCATTTT.

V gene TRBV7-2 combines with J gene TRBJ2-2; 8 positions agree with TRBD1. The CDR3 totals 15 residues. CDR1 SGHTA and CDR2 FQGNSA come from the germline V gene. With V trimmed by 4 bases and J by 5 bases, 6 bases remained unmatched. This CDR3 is CASSSGQGRTGELFF. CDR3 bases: TGTGCCAGCAGCTCAGGACAGGGAAGAACCGGGGAGCTGTTTTTT.

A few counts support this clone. The CDR3 region has the DNA TGTGCCAGCAGCCCAGGGGGTCGGCAGTTCTTC. Translated, it gives CASSPGGRQFF. The V call is TRBV7-2, the J call TRBJ2-1; 7 nucleotides agree with TRBD1. CDR1 and CDR2 from the germline V gene are SGHTA and FQGNSA. After removal of 5 bases from V and 12 bases from J, the junction contained 4 bases not matched to a gene. The CDR3 extends over 11 amino acids.

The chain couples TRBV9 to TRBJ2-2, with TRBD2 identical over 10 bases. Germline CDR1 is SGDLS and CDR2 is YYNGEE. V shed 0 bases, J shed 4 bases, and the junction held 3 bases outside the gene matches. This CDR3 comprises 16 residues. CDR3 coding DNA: TGTGCCAGCAGCGTAGACCCTAGCGGGGGCACCGGGGAGCTGTTTTTT. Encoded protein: CASSVDPSGGTGELFF.